The next 20 T cell receptor beta chains were all read from a single sample in a study of blood T cell repertoires in COVID-19 (dated by TCRdb to 2019 to 2021). The library was prepared using the immunoSEQ multiplex PCR assay. TCRdb provides this immuneACCESS table in a form limited to in-frame rearrangements. Some clones are lacking; in checked studies, under half of them reflect an unresolved V gene, and why the rest are absent is not known. For this sample there are about 370,000 clones; about 89% appear just once. Clones ranked in the top ten supply around 9.3% of the sample. Sequenced: peripheral blood. Receptor source: a woman in her twenties or thirties with COVID-19, enrolled during active disease.

V is TRBV30 and J is TRBJ2-7; D possibly corresponds to TRBD2 (5 bases). The germline V gene encodes CDR1 GTSNPN and CDR2 SVGIG (reference sequence). Trimming stripped 4 bases from V and 5 bases from J, with 9 bases between. The CDR3 covers 11 residues. In nucleotides, the CDR3 is TGTGCCTGGACTAGCCTTCACGAGCAGTACTTC. This encodes CAWTSLHEQYF.

The genes are TRBV6-5 and TRBJ2-1, with D possibly being TRBD1 (6 bases). V was pared by 3 bases and J by 10 bases, with 10 bases between. Germline CDR1 and CDR2: MNHEY and SVGAGI. This CDR3 comprises 12 residues. The CDR3 spells CASSYGQGEQFF. CDR3 DNA: TGTGCCAGCAGTTATGGCCAGGGGGAGCAGTTCTTC.

The chain employs TRBV25-1 and TRBJ2-5; weak D call: TRBD2 (6 bases). The length of the CDR3 is 13 residues. Germline V CDR1 and CDR2: MGHDK, SYGVNS. V was clipped by 4 bases and J by 7 bases, with 13 bases between them. CDR3 sequence: CASSGGVPGTQYF. The CDR3 nucleotides are TGTGCCAGCAGTGGGGGGGTACCCGGGACCCAGTACTTC.

The chain links TRBV7-2 to TRBJ2-7, with TRBD2 identical over 12 bases. Trimming at V came to 4 bases and at J to 6 bases, leaving 16 bases not matched to a gene. This CDR3 contains 18 residues. Germline V gene lookup returns CDR1 SGHTA and CDR2 FQGNSA. For the CDR3, the DNA is TGTGCCAGCAGCTCACACACCCACCCGGGACTAGCGGGCCCCGAGCAGTACTTC. The encoded protein is CASSSHTHPGLAGPEQYF.

This clone was recorded many times. The genes are TRBV14 and TRBJ2-7; 7 nucleotides agree with TRBD1. This CDR3 spans 16 amino acids. V shed 1 base and J 2 bases; nucleotides not matched to a gene: 8. From germline, CDR1 is SGHDN and CDR2 FVKESK. The CDR3 protein is CASSQGGGRGTYEQYF. The CDR3 DNA sequence: TGTGCCAGCAGCCAAGGAGGGGGCAGGGGTACCTACGAGCAGTACTTC.

The V and J genes are TRBV30 and TRBJ2-5, with D possibly being TRBD2 (6 bases). Germline-derived CDR1 and CDR2 are GTSNPN and SVGIG (reference sequence). The CDR3 runs 14 residues. V was pared by 5 bases and J by 3 bases, with 16 bases between. In DNA, the CDR3 is TGTGCCTGGGGCCAAGGGCGGGGCAAAGAGACCCAGTACTTC. Protein product: CAWGQGRGKETQYF.

The count of this clone is one. The rearrangement uses TRBV11-3 and TRBJ2-7, with D perhaps TRBD1 (5 bases). The CDR3 is 17 residues long. Germline V gene data show CDR1 as SGHNT and CDR2 as YENEEA. V lost 1 base and J lost 0, with 16 bases in between. The CDR3 region is CASSLGSPATGSYEQYF. The CDR3 bases are TGTGCCAGCAGCTTAGGGTCTCCGGCCACAGGCTCCTACGAGCAGTACTTC. Looking up the rest from reference TRBV11-3 and TRBJ2-7 gives the full variable domain: EAGVVQSPRYKIIEKKQPVAFWCNPISGHNTLYWYLQNLGQGPELLIRYENEEAVDDSQLPKDRFSAERLKGVDSTLKIQPAELGDSAVYLCASSLGSPATGSYEQYFGPGTRLTVT.

This clone was recorded once. The CDR3 loop is CSVGTPGLAGIYNEQFF. In nucleotides, the CDR3 is TGCAGCGTTGGGACTCCGGGACTAGCGGGAATCTACAATGAGCAGTTCTTC. V and J are TRBV29-1 and TRBJ2-1, with 13 bases fitting TRBD2. The germline V gene has CDR1 SQVTM and CDR2 ANQGSEA. The CDR3 is 17 amino acids. With 4 bases clipped from V and 3 bases from J, the junction kept 9 bases outside the gene matches.

The chain couples TRBV10-3 to TRBJ2-7; a possible D gene is TRBD1 (5 bases). The CDR3 is 12 amino acids. Germline values: CDR1 ENHRY, CDR2 SYGVKD. Trimming pared 8 bases from V and 5 bases from J, leaving 13 bases between. CDR3 nucleotides: TGTGCCATCGGCAGGGCTGGCGACGAGCAGTACTTC. Its translation is CAIGRAGDEQYF.

This rearrangement joins TRBV19 to TRBJ2-1; 8 bases map to TRBD2. The CDR3 has 16 residues. Unmatched junction bases numbered 10, after V lost 2 bases and J lost 7 bases. The germline gives CDR1 LNHDA, CDR2 SQIVND (reference sequence). The CDR3 DNA is TGTGCCAGTAGTATATCAGGGACTAGGGTTCGAAATGAGCAGTTCTTC. Protein: CASSISGTRVRNEQFF. The whole variable domain, filled in from reference TRBV19 and TRBJ2-1, reads DGGITQSPKYLFRKEGQNVTLSCEQNLNHDAMYWYRQDPGQGLRLIYYSQIVNDFQKGDIAEGYSVSREKKESFPLTVTSAQKNPTAFYLCASSISGTRVRNEQFFGPGTRLTVL.

The chain couples TRBV30 to TRBJ2-5, with D unresolved. This CDR3 has 14 residues. The germline V and J ends were trimmed by 0 bases and 2 bases, with 10 bases remaining between them. Germline V gives CDR1 GTSNPN, CDR2 SVGIG (reference sequence). CDR3 nucleotide sequence: TGTGCCTGGAGTGTACTATTGGCACAAGAGACCCAGTACTTC. This encodes CAWSVLLAQETQYF.

V and J are TRBV28 and TRBJ2-2, with 13 positions matching TRBD2. CDR1 is MDHEN, CDR2 SYDVKM, per germline. The CDR3 is 18 residues long. V was clipped by 6 bases and J by 4 bases; unmatched bases: 11. CDR3 sequence reads: CASSYPGLAGSGTGELFF. Here the CDR3 DNA reads TGTGCCAGCAGCTATCCGGGACTAGCGGGGTCGGGCACCGGGGAGCTGTTTTTT.

The rearrangement links TRBV3-1 (or the pseudogene TRBV3-2) to TRBJ1-5; 8 bases agree with TRBD1. This CDR3 comprises 14 residues. Germline loops: CDR1 LGHDT, CDR2 YNNKEL (reference sequence). V lost 1 base and J lost 4; bases outside the gene matches: 0. CDR3 nucleotides: TGTGCCAGCAGCCAAGGACAGGGGAATCAGCCCCAGCATTTT. As protein: CASSQGQGNQPQHF.

The CDR3 here is CASSLISGYTDTQYF. The CDR3 region has the DNA TGTGCCAGCAGCTTAATCTCGGGGTACACAGATACGCAGTATTTT. The genes are TRBV5-4 and TRBJ2-3; tentative D call: TRBD2 (5 bases). CDR1 SGHNT and CDR2 YYREEE come from the germline V gene (reference sequence). Trimming removed 2 bases at V and 2 bases at J, with 12 bases between. This CDR3 region has 15 residues. Together with reference TRBV5-4 and TRBJ2-3, the CDR3 gives the full variable domain: ETGVTQSPTHLIKTRGQQVTLRCSSQSGHNTVSWYQQALGQGPQFIFQYYREEENGRGNFPPRFSGLQFPNYSSELNVNALELDDSALYLCASSLISGYTDTQYFGPGTRLTVL.

The V call is TRBV6-5, the J call TRBJ1-1, with D possibly TRBD1 on 6 matching bases. Trimming removed 3 bases at V and 0 bases at J, with 8 bases between. This CDR3 is 14 amino acids long. The V gene's germline CDR1 is MNHEY and CDR2 SVGAGI. The CDR3 sequence: CASSYRTVNTEAFF. The CDR3 DNA sequence: TGTGCCAGCAGTTATCGGACAGTGAACACTGAAGCTTTCTTT.

The genes are TRBV7-2 and TRBJ2-3, with 8 bases aligning to TRBD2. The ends lost 5 bases at V and 6 bases at J; junction bases unmatched: 4. Looked up from germline, CDR1 is SGHTA and CDR2 is FQGNSA. There are 13 residues in the CDR3. The CDR3 spells CASSGPGGDTQYF. The CDR3 region has the DNA TGTGCCAGCAGCGGCCCGGGGGGGGATACGCAGTATTTT.

CDR3 bases: TGTGCCAGCAGCCGCAGGGGGCTGGATGCTTTCTTT. Translation gives CASSRRGLDAFF. The chain has TRBV6-5 and TRBJ1-1, with TRBD1 identical over 8 bases. The CDR3 loop spans 12 amino acids. V was clipped by 6 bases and J by 11 bases; unmatched bases: 8. Germline V CDR1 and CDR2: MNHEY, SVGAGI.

This clone occurred once. The J gene is TRBJ1-2, the V gene TRBV4-1; possible D gene TRBD1, 5 bases. Germline assignment: CDR1 MGHRA and CDR2 YSYEKL. The CDR3 totals 15 residues. The V and J ends lost 3 bases and 3 bases respectively, with 14 bases between them. CDR3 protein: CASSHSGGGDYGYTF. Written as DNA, the CDR3 is TGCGCCAGCAGCCATTCAGGTGGAGGGGACTATGGCTACACCTTC.

The chain combines TRBV11-1 with TRBJ2-3; D gene uncertain. The CDR3 is made up of 16 amino acids. Trimming stripped 3 bases from V and 1 base from J, with 14 bases between. CDR1 SGHAT and CDR2 FQDESV come from the germline V gene (reference sequence). CDR3 residues: CASSLVGALGTDTQYF. As DNA, the CDR3 is TGTGCCAGCAGCTTGGTCGGTGCCCTTGGCACAGATACGCAGTATTTT.

This clone occurred once. V usage is TRBV25-1 and J usage is TRBJ2-5; 9 nucleotides agree with TRBD1. Trimming took 6 bases from V and 2 from J; bases not matched to a gene: 4. The CDR3 sequence is 14 residues long. Germline CDR1 and CDR2: MGHDK and SYGVNS. This CDR3 reads CASRGQGIQETQYF. The CDR3, as DNA: TGTGCCAGCAGGGGACAGGGTATACAAGAGACCCAGTACTTC. The variable domain in full, with the rest retrieved from reference TRBV25-1 and TRBJ2-5, is EADIYQTPRYLVIGTGKKITLECSQTMGHDKMYWYQQDPGMELHLIHYSYGVNSTEKGDLSSESTVSRIRTEHFPLTLESARPSHTSQYLCASRGQGIQETQYFGPGTRLLVL.